The 7 T cell receptor beta chains below come from one sample, sequenced in a study of post-analysis software for immune sequencing data. Study-level findings and limits: Roughly 5 TRBV segments (TRBV5-6, TRBV5-1 and TRBV20-1 among them) occurred more frequently in patients than in controls.

Unique-molecular-identifier-tagged TCR beta cDNA libraries were used. TCRdb ran MiXCR on the PCR reads and lists one entry per CDR3 protein. The table records hundreds of thousands of distinct CDR3 sequences, just under 30% of them present only once. These receptors' antigens are unknown. The sequenced material came from blood. The receptors originated from a girl under 18 with multiple sclerosis.

V and J are TRBV6-5 and TRBJ2-5; 12 positions match TRBD2. The DNA end lines up better with TRBJ2-7; the J call may be wrong. CDR1 and CDR2 (germline): MNHEY, SVGAGI. This CDR3 comprises 14 residues. Here the CDR3 DNA reads TGTGCCAGCAGGCGGACTAGCGGGATCTACGAGCAGTACTTC. Translation: CASRRTSGIYEQYF.

This clonotype was seen a handful of times. This chain uses TRBV20-1 with TRBJ1-4, with D tentatively TRBD1 (5 bases). The germline V and J ends were trimmed by 1 base and 4 bases, with 13 bases remaining between them. CDR3 length: 15 residues. Germline V gene lookup returns CDR1 DFQATT and CDR2 SNEGSKA (reference sequence). The CDR3 protein is CSARAEGRGNEKLFF. The CDR3 bases are TGCAGTGCTAGAGCTGAGGGGAGGGGTAATGAAAAACTGTTTTTT.

This chain joins TRBV25-1 and TRBJ2-2; D uncertain. Germline V lookup: CDR1 MGHDK, CDR2 SYGVNS. This CDR3 spans 13 amino acids. The V end was cut by 2 bases, the J end by 3 bases, with 4 bases between. For the CDR3, the DNA is TGTGCCAGCAGTGAACGGCACACCGGGGAGCTGTTTTTT. Protein: CASSERHTGELFF.

The V and J genes are TRBV7-9 and TRBJ2-1; weak D call: TRBD1 (5 bases). This CDR3 spans 16 amino acids. The ends were cut back, 5 bases at V and 7 bases at J, with 21 bases in the middle. CDR1 and CDR2 from the germline V gene are SEHNR and FQNEAQ (reference sequence). The CDR3 sequence is CASSLRGPERVNEQFF. Written as DNA, the CDR3 is TGTGCCAGCAGCCTTAGGGGTCCTGAAAGGGTTAATGAGCAGTTCTTC.

In its sample, this clonotype was seen a few times. J is TRBJ1-1 and V is TRBV11-2, with D tentatively TRBD1 (6 bases). The V end was cut by 0 bases, the J end by 1 base, with 12 bases between. Germline V gives CDR1 SGHAT, CDR2 FQNNGV. The length of the CDR3 is 16 residues. The CDR3 loop reads CASSLDTGGPNTEAFF. The CDR3 nucleotides are TGTGCCAGCAGCTTAGATACTGGGGGCCCGAACACTGAAGCTTTCTTT.

This chain connects TRBV2 to TRBJ2-3; 8 bases line up with TRBD2. Germline loops: CDR1 SNHLY, CDR2 FYNNEI. The CDR3 spans 15 residues. V dropped 6 bases and J dropped 0; count of bases not matched to a gene: 5. As DNA, the CDR3 is TGTGCCAGCAGGGGCTCTAGCGGGAGCACAGATACGCAGTATTTT. Translation: CASRGSSGSTDTQYF.

This clonotype was detected many times. V is TRBV29-1 and J is TRBJ2-3; D ambiguous. Trimming cost V 3 bases and J 6 bases, with 4 bases left between them. Germline values: CDR1 SQVTM, CDR2 ANQGSEA. CDR3 length: 10 residues. The CDR3 loop reads CSVEADTQYF. CDR3 in DNA: TGCAGCGTTGAGGCGGATACGCAGTATTTT.